Below are 27 T cell receptor beta chains sequenced from a single sample in a study of blood T cell repertoires in COVID-19. Data came from immunoSEQ multiplex PCR; TCRdb stores just in-frame clones and leaves some out. The sample consists of around 100,000 clones, around 85% of them appearing once. Material: peripheral blood. The receptors shown here come from a woman in her 70s with active or convalescent COVID-19.

This clone was detected only once. The chain uses TRBV5-1 and TRBJ2-6, with 9 bases that match TRBD1. The CDR3 covers 17 residues. Germline V gives CDR1 SGHRS, CDR2 YFSETQ. Losses at the gene ends were 4 bases for V and 1 base for J; bases not matched to a gene: 6. The CDR3 here is CASSPQGQGSGANVLTF. For the CDR3, the DNA is TGCGCCAGCAGCCCCCAGGGACAGGGATCTGGGGCCAACGTCCTGACTTTC.

V usage is TRBV4-3 and J usage is TRBJ2-2, with D possibly TRBD2 on 6 matching bases. Trimming stripped 1 base from V and 4 bases from J, with 13 bases between. Per the germline V gene, CDR1 is LGHNA and CDR2 is YSLEER. The CDR3 loop spans 16 amino acids. The CDR3 protein is CASSQVGTSRTGELFF. In DNA, the CDR3 is TGCGCCAGCAGCCAAGTTGGGACTTCCCGCACCGGGGAGCTGTTTTTT.

V is TRBV12-5 and J is TRBJ2-1; 10 bases match TRBD2. CDR3 length: 17 amino acids. Germline V gives CDR1 LGHNT, CDR2 FRNRAP. V was clipped by 1 base and J by 6 bases; unmatched bases: 9. The CDR3 bases are TGTGCTAGTGGTTTGGGTAGAACTAGCGGGGTTATCAATGAGCAGTTCTTC. It encodes CASGLGRTSGVINEQFF.

V usage is TRBV19 and J usage is TRBJ1-5; D is ambiguous. The CDR3 loop spans 16 amino acids. Germline values: CDR1 LNHDA, CDR2 SQIVND (reference sequence). The V gene lost 4 bases and the J gene lost 2 bases, with 15 bases spanning the gap. DNA of the CDR3: TGTGCCAGTAGTAATGGGGAGGGCTGGGGCAATCAGCCCCAGCATTTT. Its protein is CASSNGEGWGNQPQHF.

V gene TRBV29-1 combines with J gene TRBJ2-3, with 10 positions matching TRBD1. The CDR3 has 13 amino acids. CDR1 is SQVTM, CDR2 ANQGSEA, per germline. Unmatched junction bases numbered 2, after V lost 5 bases and J lost 3 bases. The CDR3 DNA reads TGCAGCGTTCCGGGACAGGGGACAGATACGCAGTATTTT. Its protein is CSVPGQGTDTQYF.

This clone showed up just once. V and J are TRBV11-1 and TRBJ2-7; D perhaps matches TRBD1 (5 bases). CDR1 and CDR2 (germline): SGHAT, FQDESV (reference sequence). This CDR3 has 11 residues. Trimming removed 8 bases from V and 7 bases from J, with 12 bases in between. As DNA, the CDR3 is TGTGCCAGCCAGAAGGGGCGGGAGCAGTACTTC. As protein: CASQKGREQYF.

This rearrangement joins TRBV5-4 to TRBJ2-2; D gene ambiguous. CDR1 and CDR2 from the germline V gene are SGHNT and YYREEE (reference sequence). CDR3 length: 14 residues. Trimming left V 0 bases short and J 2 bases short, with 5 bases between. The CDR3 DNA is TGTGCCAGCAGCTTGGGTCATAACACCGGGGAGCTGTTTTTT. Its protein is CASSLGHNTGELFF.

The V call is TRBV7-2, the J call TRBJ2-1; D not certain. Germline lookup yields CDR1 SGHTA and CDR2 FQGNSA. V lost 1 base, J lost 8 bases, and 18 bases lay in between. This CDR3 has 16 residues. CDR3 residues: CASSLVVGLVSHEQFF. The CDR3 DNA is TGTGCCAGCAGCTTAGTGGTAGGTCTAGTGAGCCATGAGCAGTTCTTC. Looking up the rest from reference TRBV7-2 and TRBJ2-1 gives the full variable domain: GAGVSQSPSNKVTEKGKDVELRCDPISGHTALYWYRQSLGQGLEFLIYFQGNSAPDKSGLPSDRFSAERTGGSVSTLTIQRTQQEDSAVYLCASSLVVGLVSHEQFFGPGTRLTVL.

The rearrangement links TRBV7-2 to TRBJ1-1; D might be TRBD1 (6 bases). Per germline, CDR1 SGHTA and CDR2 FQGNSA. CDR3 length: 13 residues. Trimming cost V 8 bases and J 4 bases, with 14 bases left between them. DNA for the CDR3: TGTGCCAGCCTCCAGGGCAGGGGCACTGAAGCTTTCTTT. This translates into CASLQGRGTEAFF.

This clone was seen a few times. V usage is TRBV6-5 and J usage is TRBJ2-7, with D tentatively TRBD1 (6 bases). Germline loops: CDR1 MNHEY, CDR2 SVGAGI. V dropped 6 bases and J dropped 8 bases, with 20 bases sitting between them. The CDR3 contains 14 residues. Here the CDR3 reads CASRSLDRPGQQYF. Here the CDR3 DNA reads TGTGCCAGCAGATCCTTAGACAGGCCCGGACAGCAGTACTTC.

This clone was seen a few times. The chain links TRBV18 to TRBJ2-3; 12 nucleotides align to TRBD2. The V gene's germline CDR1 is KGHSH and CDR2 LQKENI. Germline trimming cut 3 bases from V and 6 bases from J; bases unmatched to any gene: 1. This CDR3 has 14 residues. CDR3 in DNA: TGTGCCAGCTCACCCGGGACTAGCGGGGATACGCAGTATTTT. Its protein is CASSPGTSGDTQYF.

This chain connects TRBV11-2 to TRBJ1-4; D is undetermined. CDR1 and CDR2 from the germline V gene are SGHAT and FQNNGV. Trimming pared 5 bases from V and 6 bases from J, leaving 19 bases between. The CDR3 consists of 16 residues. The CDR3 DNA reads as TGTGCCAGCAGCAGAAATCAGCCGAAAGGAGATGAAAAACTGTTTTTT. It yields the protein CASSRNQPKGDEKLFF.

The CDR3 sequence is CASSTRQESTDTQYF. In DNA, the CDR3 is TGTGCCAGTAGTACCCGACAGGAAAGCACAGATACGCAGTATTTT. This rearrangement joins TRBV19 to TRBJ2-3, with TRBD1 as a possible D gene (6 bases). In germline, CDR1 is LNHDA, CDR2 SQIVND (reference sequence). The germline V and J ends were trimmed by 4 bases and 0 bases, with 11 bases remaining between them. The CDR3 length is 15 residues.

The table lists this clone with a count of one. CDR3 in amino acids: CASSVGVTPNYGYTF. In nucleotides, the CDR3 is TGTGCCAGCAGCGTAGGGGTGACACCTAACTATGGCTACACCTTC. The V gene is TRBV9, the J gene TRBJ1-2; D is uncertain. Germline values: CDR1 SGDLS, CDR2 YYNGEE. The CDR3 covers 15 residues. Trimming stripped 0 bases from V and 0 bases from J, with 9 bases between.

The chain links TRBV18 to TRBJ1-5, with D possibly matching TRBD1 (5 bases). Germline V lookup: CDR1 KGHSH, CDR2 LQKENI. The CDR3 contains 13 residues. V was shortened by 3 bases and J by 3 bases, with 6 bases between the two germline ends. The CDR3: CASSPGLNQPQHF. CDR3 sequence (DNA): TGTGCCAGCTCACCGGGGCTCAATCAGCCCCAGCATTTT.

The rearrangement uses TRBV13 and TRBJ2-3; D may be TRBD1 (8 bases). This CDR3 contains 19 residues. CDR1 is PRHDT and CDR2 is FYEKMQ in the germline V gene (reference sequence). The V end lost 5 bases, the J end lost 0 bases, and 24 bases lay between the germline ends. CDR3: CASSPRQGRVTTSTDTQYF. The CDR3 nucleotides read TGTGCCAGCAGCCCGCGACAGGGGAGGGTAACCACTAGCACAGATACGCAGTATTTT.

The V call is TRBV4-1, the J call TRBJ2-2; 9 bases map to TRBD2. Trimming removed 0 bases from V and 5 bases from J; junction bases left unmatched: 7. Germline CDR1 is MGHRA and CDR2 is YSYEKL. This CDR3 comprises 17 residues. CDR3 in amino acids: CASSQDGAGGYTGELFF. In DNA form, the CDR3 reads TGCGCCAGCAGCCAAGATGGAGCGGGAGGATATACCGGGGAGCTGTTTTTT.

The V and J genes are TRBV19 and TRBJ2-3; D remains ambiguous. CDR3 size: 13 residues. Trimming cost V 5 bases and J 2 bases, with 8 bases left between them. Germline-derived CDR1 and CDR2 are LNHDA and SQIVND (reference sequence). The CDR3 sequence: CASSRVFTDTQYF. DNA of the CDR3: TGTGCCAGTAGTCGGGTCTTCACAGATACGCAGTATTTT. Combining the CDR3 with reference TRBV19 and TRBJ2-3 gives the whole variable domain DGGITQSPKYLFRKEGQNVTLSCEQNLNHDAMYWYRQDPGQGLRLIYYSQIVNDFQKGDIAEGYSVSREKKESFPLTVTSAQKNPTAFYLCASSRVFTDTQYFGPGTRLTVL.

This clone was seen only once. The gene calls are TRBV28 and TRBJ2-7, with a possible D match to TRBD1 (6 bases). CDR1 and CDR2 (germline): MDHEN, SYDVKM. This CDR3 contains 11 residues. Trimming left V 5 bases short and J 5 bases short, with 7 bases between. The CDR3 DNA follows: TGTGCCAGCAGTAACAGGGACGAGCAGTACTTC. Its translation is CASSNRDEQYF.

This sequence joins TRBV4-1 and TRBJ2-7, with TRBD1 matching 8 bases. The CDR3 loop spans 15 amino acids. Germline-derived CDR1 and CDR2 are MGHRA and YSYEKL. Germline trimming cut 1 base from V and 3 bases from J; bases unmatched to any gene: 5. The CDR3 bases are TGCGCCAGCAGCCAAGGGACAGGGATTAGCTACGAGCAGTACTTC. Translating it yields CASSQGTGISYEQYF.

The V gene is TRBV5-4, the J gene TRBJ2-5, with 8 positions matching TRBD2. The CDR3 is 15 residues long. CDR1 is SGHNT and CDR2 is YYREEE in the germline V gene (reference sequence). V gave up 0 bases and J gave up 5 bases; unmatched junction bases: 6. The CDR3 here is CASSLVREGGETQYF. The DNA for the CDR3 is TGTGCCAGCAGCTTGGTTCGGGAGGGCGGGGAGACCCAGTACTTC.

The chain joins TRBV5-8 to TRBJ2-4; weak D call: TRBD1 (6 bases). CDR1 and CDR2 from the germline V gene are SGHTS and YDEGEE. This CDR3 has 13 residues. Trimming took off 5 bases at V and 9 bases at J, with 15 bases between the two ends. This chain's CDR3 is CASRQTGMAIQYF. CDR3 nucleotide sequence: TGTGCCAGCAGACAGACAGGAATGGCCATTCAGTACTTC.

The chain joins TRBV4-3 to TRBJ1-3; 7 nucleotides agree with TRBD1. The CDR3 runs 16 residues. V lost 1 base, J lost 3 bases, and 6 bases stayed unmatched. From germline, CDR1 is LGHNA and CDR2 YSLEER. The CDR3 region has the DNA TGCGCCAGCAGCCAAGTCACAGGGGCGGGTGGAAACACCATATATTTT. Translation: CASSQVTGAGGNTIYF.

The chain links TRBV25-1 to TRBJ1-4; D is possibly TRBD1 (6 bases). The germline V gene encodes CDR1 MGHDK and CDR2 SYGVNS. The CDR3 runs to 12 residues. V shed 7 bases and J shed 4 bases, with 7 bases lying between them. This CDR3 is CASTRGNEKLFF. The CDR3 DNA reads TGTGCCAGCACCAGGGGTAATGAAAAACTGTTTTTT.

Only a few counts were recorded for this clone. The genes are TRBV5-1 and TRBJ1-3; D gene ambiguous. V was cut by 0 bases and J by 3 bases, with 7 bases left in between. CDR1 and CDR2 from the germline V gene are SGHRS and YFSETQ. This CDR3 comprises 14 residues. The CDR3: CASSLVGSGNTIYF. The CDR3 DNA is TGCGCCAGCAGCTTGGTTGGCAGTGGAAACACCATATATTTT.

The V and J genes are TRBV27 and TRBJ2-7; TRBD2 might be the D (5 bases). The CDR3 totals 15 residues. V lost 4 bases and J 7 bases, leaving 20 bases between the germline ends. Germline-derived CDR1 and CDR2 are MNHEY and SMNVEV (reference sequence). The CDR3 sequence: CASSWGAPLLGEQYF. The CDR3 bases are TGTGCCAGCAGTTGGGGAGCTCCCTTACTGGGGGAGCAGTACTTC.

This chain joins TRBV6-2 or TRBV6-3 and TRBJ2-7, with D possibly matching TRBD1 (5 bases). CDR3 length equals 17 residues. CDR1 and CDR2 (germline): MNHEY, SVGEGT. Trimming pared 0 bases from V and 3 bases from J, leaving 18 bases between. This chain's CDR3 is CASSYSNARQPHYEQYF. The CDR3 DNA reads TGTGCCAGCAGTTACTCGAATGCTCGACAGCCACACTACGAGCAGTACTTC.